Listed below are T cell receptor beta chains from one sample, sequenced in a study of T cells in Graves' hyperthyroidism and ophthalmopathy. TCRdb re-called the multiplex PCR reads through MiXCR, storing one row per CDR3 protein. The sample shows about 180,000 distinct CDR3 sequences, just under 9.5% of them seen only once. The material sequenced was blood. The receptors come from a woman aged 18-29 years with Graves' hyperthyroidism that later progressed to Graves' ophthalmopathy. Both conserved end residues are trimmed from each CDR3.

TRBJ2-5 | TRBV30 | AWNRLSETQY
TRBJ2-1 | TRBV19 | ASSLNPGTIKGNEQF
TRBJ2-7 | TRBV20-1 | SARLAGNYEQY
TRBJ1-6 | TRBV11-2 | ASSLVSDSPLH
TRBJ2-5 | TRBV5-4 | ASSAAGTGPETQY
TRBJ2-1 | TRBV6-1 | ASRQYNEQF
TRBJ2-1 | TRBV7-3 | ASSLNREEQF
TRBJ1-1 | TRBV20-1 | SARDGGGSKNETF
TRBJ2-2 | TRBV11-2 | ASSPLRDRANNGELF
TRBJ2-4 | TRBV12-3/TRBV12-4 | ASRQKRTGGANIQY
TRBJ2-3 | TRBV5-6 | ASSHGRLAGGSDTQY
TRBJ2-1 | TRBV29-1 | SVELGHPMSSYNEQF
TRBJ1-1 | TRBV3-1 | ASSSGQGGSTEAF
TRBJ2-3 | TRBV9 | ASSAKGGGPAGDTQY
TRBJ1-1 | TRBV12-3/TRBV12-4 | ASSPQIGGVTNTEAF